These T cell receptor beta chains were read from a single sample in a study of T cell repertoires in cytomegalovirus infection. These receptors have no known antigen. One entry per CDR3 protein, called by TCRdb with MiXCR from the reads. The profile shows about 130,000 distinct CDR3 sequences, approximately 30% of them singletons. The sample here was CD8+ T cells from cultured PBMCs, taken from culture after CMV antigen stimulation. These receptors were taken from a human donor in good health (CMV status not recorded). Some clones in this sample may be carry-over from other donors' samples. CDR3s include the opening cysteine and the closing phenylalanine or tryptophan. A D gene is named only where the DNA matches it firmly. Clone size is given for some rows only: seen once, a few or many times, or a class if the clone is expanded.

D gene | J gene | clone size | V gene | CDR3 protein | CDR3 DNA
NA | TRBJ1-6 | few | TRBV5-5 | CASSLGHDNSPLHF | TGTGCCAGCAGCTTGGGGCACGATAATTCACCCCTCCACTTT
NA | TRBJ2-7 | NA | TRBV7-9 | CASSSTTRAGYEQYF | TGTGCCAGCAGTAGTACCACCAGGGCCGGATACGAGCAGTACTTC
NA | TRBJ2-7 | many | TRBV7-9 | CASSLSYEQYF | TGTGCCAGCAGCTTGTCCTACGAGCAGTACTTC
NA | TRBJ2-7 | many | TRBV27 | CASSSGSSYEQYF | TGTGCCAGCAGTTCCGGCTCATCCTACGAGCAGTACTTC
NA | TRBJ1-5 | few | TRBV19 | CASRSDWEGRAGQPQHF | TGTGCCAGTAGATCAGACTGGGAGGGGCGGGCCGGACAGCCCCAGCATTTT
TRBD1 | TRBJ1-1 | few | TRBV7-8 | CASSFDRGWTTEAFF | TGTGCCAGCAGCTTTGACAGGGGGTGGACCACTGAAGCTTTCTTT
NA | TRBJ2-1 | many | TRBV7-8 | CAGGDGEAYNEQFF | TGTGCCGGTGGGGATGGGGAGGCCTACAATGAGCAGTTCTTC
NA | TRBJ1-4 | NA | TRBV12-3/TRBV12-4 | CASSLARGESLGTNEKLFF | TGTGCCAGCAGTTTAGCAAGGGGCGAATCCCTGGGTACTAATGAAAAACTGTTTTTT
NA | TRBJ1-6 | few | TRBV7-6 | CASSLASGGSSYNSPLHF | TGTGCCAGCAGCTTAGCGTCGGGCGGTAGCTCCTATAATTCACCCCTCCACTTT
TRBD1 | TRBJ1-1 | NA | TRBV19 | CASSRHRGTEAFF | TGTGCCAGTAGTCGCCACAGGGGAACTGAAGCTTTCTTT
NA | TRBJ1-2 | NA | TRBV24-1 | CATSDPDEANYGYTF | TGTGCCACCAGTGATCCAGACGAAGCTAACTATGGCTACACCTTC
NA | TRBJ1-2 | NA | TRBV12-3/TRBV12-4 | CASSLTPQGTPYGYTF | TGTGCCAGCAGTTTAACTCCCCAGGGAACCCCCTATGGCTACACCTTC
NA | TRBJ1-6 | few | TRBV6-5 | CASSPGQKNSPLHF | TGTGCCAGCAGCCCCGGGCAGAAAAATTCACCCCTCCACTTT
NA | TRBJ2-5 | many | TRBV7-8 | CASSGLQVGGETQYF | TGTGCCAGCAGCGGGCTTCAGGTCGGGGGAGAGACCCAGTACTTC
NA | TRBJ1-6 | NA | TRBV5-3 | CAKQEPGGPLHF | TGTGCCAAGCAGGAACCTGGAGGTCCCCTCCACTTT
NA | TRBJ2-6 | NA | TRBV11-2 | CASTKGYGANVLTF | TGTGCCAGCACCAAAGGTTATGGGGCCAACGTCCTGACTTTC
NA | TRBJ1-1 | NA | TRBV29-1 | CSVEGGMNTEAFF | TGCAGCGTTGAGGGGGGAATGAACACTGAAGCTTTCTTT
TRBD1 | TRBJ1-2 | NA | TRBV19 | CASGDRGNGYTF | TGTGCCAGTGGAGACAGGGGGAATGGCTACACCTTC
NA | TRBJ2-3 | NA | TRBV5-4 | CASSRGHGLTDTQYF | TGTGCCAGCAGCCGTGGACATGGCCTCACAGATACGCAGTATTTT
NA | TRBJ2-3 | NA | TRBV4-1 | CASSQVGPPSDTQYF | TGCGCCAGCAGCCAAGTCGGGCCCCCGTCGGATACGCAGTATTTT
TRBD2 | TRBJ2-1 | NA | TRBV2 | CASNYPKGLAGTYNEQFF | TGTGCCAGCAATTACCCAAAGGGACTAGCGGGCACCTACAATGAGCAGTTCTTC
NA | TRBJ1-1 | NA | TRBV7-6 | CASSFLSSEHPNTEAFF | TGTGCCAGCAGCTTCTTGAGCTCAGAACACCCGAACACTGAAGCTTTCTTT
TRBD2 | TRBJ2-1 | NA | TRBV12-5 | CASGLGGGTYNEQFF | TGTGCTAGTGGTTTGGGGGGGGGTACCTACAATGAGCAGTTCTTC
NA | TRBJ1-1 | NA | TRBV7-6 | CASSSLVIPRYTEAFF | TGTGCCAGCAGCTCCTTGGTTATCCCTAGGTACACTGAAGCTTTCTTT
NA | TRBJ1-1 | NA | TRBV19 | CAIRQTAAGNTEAFF | TGTGCCATCCGACAGACAGCCGCGGGGAACACTGAAGCTTTCTTT
NA | TRBJ1-6 | few | TRBV25-1 | CASTGGNSPLHF | TGTGCCAGCACTGGGGGAAATTCACCCCTCCACTTT
NA | TRBJ2-4 | NA | TRBV7-3 | CASSLGGAKNIQYF | TGTGCCAGCAGCCTCGGTGGGGCCAAAAACATTCAGTACTTC
TRBD1 | TRBJ1-3 | few | TRBV10-3 | CAIRLTGGTGDPSGNTIYF | TGTGCCATCAGATTGACAGGGGGGACAGGGGATCCCTCTGGAAACACCATATATTTT
NA | TRBJ2-3 | NA | TRBV4-1 | CASSQNGGPNTDTQYF | TGCGCCAGCAGCCAAAACGGGGGGCCCAACACAGATACGCAGTATTTT
NA | TRBJ2-5 | NA | TRBV5-1 | CASSLGELFQETQYF | TGCGCCAGCAGCTTGGGGGAATTGTTCCAAGAGACCCAGTACTTC
NA | TRBJ2-2 | NA | TRBV28 | CASSFPADSISGELFF | TGTGCCAGCAGTTTCCCGGCAGACTCAATATCTGGGGAGCTGTTTTTT
NA | TRBJ1-2 | once | TRBV29-1 | CSVLHKGYGYTF | TGCAGCGTCCTCCATAAAGGATATGGCTACACCTTC
NA | TRBJ2-1 | few | TRBV7-2 | CASLPSYNEQFF | TGTGCCAGCCTCCCCTCCTACAATGAGCAGTTCTTC
TRBD1 | TRBJ2-7 | NA | TRBV27 | CASSSLQGASYEQYF | TGTGCCAGCAGTTCACTACAGGGGGCATCCTACGAGCAGTACTTC